This T cell receptor (beta chain) is drawn from a study of spatial heterogeneity in lung cancer. About the study: A consistent excess of beta-chain over alpha-chain sequences was detected. Bulk RNA-seq from matched material yielded a T cell module score that correlated strongly with TCR transcript counts in tumor regions. Study findings and constraints: Counts that tracked tumor mutation counts were those of expanded intratumoral alpha and beta TCRs.

Every cDNA TCR molecule received its own unique molecular identifier. TCRdb redid the calling of the 5' RACE reads with MiXCR, one entry per CDR3 protein. The sample contains 21,000 or so distinct CDR3 sequences, nearly 6.5% of which appear only once. This clonotype was recorded at least ten times. As yet, its antigen is unknown. Regarding time point: sample taken at primary tumor resection. Whole RNA was taken from tumor, nontumor lung or frozen PBMC; it was then sequenced unsorted. J was trimmed by 4 bases and V by 2 bases; bases with no gene match: 8. Per germline, CDR1 SGHTA and CDR2 FQGNSA. The CDR3 contains 16 residues.

The chain combines TRBV7-2 with TRBJ1-3; 7 nucleotides align to TRBD1. This receptor was taken from a male donor with early-stage non-small cell lung cancer. This specimen consisted of lung tumor tissue, obtained at surgery. The DNA for the CDR3 is TGTGCCAGCAGCTTAAACCCGACAGGGACCGGAAACACCATATATTTT. This encodes CASSLNPTGTGNTIYF.